Shown below are 20 T cell receptor beta chains from a single sample sequenced in a study of control samples from healthy donors and cancer patients. Clones were read by immunoSEQ multiplex PCR, and TCRdb kept only the in-frame ones, dropping some. The data show just over 90,000 clones, more than 85% seen once. The material sequenced was blood. These receptors came from a woman between 50 and 59 years old in good health.

This chain uses TRBV5-5 with TRBJ2-3; D gene uncertain. This CDR3 is 13 amino acids long. CDR1 is SGHKS and CDR2 is YYEKEE in the germline V gene (reference sequence). Trimming removed 1 base from V and 3 bases from J, with 6 bases in between. The CDR3 reads CASSLSGTDTQYF. The CDR3 DNA sequence: TGTGCCAGCAGCTTGAGTGGGACAGATACGCAGTATTTT.

V and J are TRBV18 and TRBJ2-5, with D unresolved. CDR3 size: 13 residues. CDR1 KGHSH and CDR2 LQKENI come from the germline V gene. V lost 3 bases and J lost 5, with 10 bases in between. The CDR3 region is CASSPSLQETQYF. In DNA form, the CDR3 reads TGTGCCAGCTCACCTAGCCTACAGGAGACCCAGTACTTC.

The chain uses TRBV11-2 and TRBJ2-5; 11 bases line up with TRBD2. Germline V gene data show CDR1 as SGHAT and CDR2 as FQNNGV. This CDR3 is built from 16 residues. Trimming cost V 5 bases and J 1 base; bases outside gene matches: 6. The CDR3 sequence is CASSVTSGGIQETQYF. CDR3 sequence (DNA): TGTGCCAGCAGCGTTACTAGCGGGGGTATCCAAGAGACCCAGTACTTC.

This chain connects TRBV6-2 or TRBV6-3 to TRBJ2-2, with 7 bases that match TRBD2. From germline, CDR1 is MNHEY and CDR2 SVGEGT. V dropped 0 bases and J dropped 6; count of bases not matched to a gene: 7. CDR3 length: 16 residues. CDR3 in DNA: TGTGCCAGCAGTTACTCGGGCGGGAGTGGTGCCGGGGAGCTGTTTTTT. It specifies CASSYSGGSGAGELFF.

This sequence joins TRBV12-5 and TRBJ2-2, with 9 bases lining up with TRBD2. Germline CDR1 is LGHNT and CDR2 is FRNRAP. This CDR3 has 14 residues. The junction had 4 bases not matched to a gene; V was cut back by 5 bases and J by 6 bases. Here the CDR3 reads CASGTLAGAGELFF. The CDR3 coding sequence is TGTGCTAGTGGTACTTTAGCGGGAGCCGGGGAGCTGTTTTTT.

The chain joins TRBV29-1 to TRBJ1-2; D ambiguous. Germline CDR1 SQVTM, CDR2 ANQGSEA. Trimming cost V 3 bases and J 2 bases, with 10 bases left between them. This CDR3 has 13 amino acids. The CDR3: CSVEEDTNYGYTF. In nucleotides, the CDR3 is TGCAGCGTTGAGGAGGATACGAACTATGGCTACACCTTC. Filled out from reference TRBV29-1 and TRBJ1-2, the complete variable domain reads SAVISQKPSRDICQRGTSLTIQCQVDSQVTMMFWYRQQPGQSLTLIATANQGSEATYESGFVIDKFPISRPNLTFSTLTVSNMSPEDSSIYLCSVEEDTNYGYTFGSGTRLTVV.

This clone was seen just once. The chain is built from TRBV18 and TRBJ1-5; tentative D call: TRBD1 (5 bases). V was shortened by 4 bases and J by 0 bases, with 13 bases between the two germline ends. Germline V gives CDR1 KGHSH, CDR2 LQKENI. The CDR3 contains 16 residues. The CDR3 reads CASSLGRRISNQPQHF. In DNA form, the CDR3 reads TGTGCCAGCTCACTGGGGCGGAGGATTAGCAATCAGCCCCAGCATTTT.

This clone was detected only once. J is TRBJ1-1 and V is TRBV5-1; D possibly corresponds to TRBD1 (5 bases). This CDR3 contains 14 residues. Germline V gene data show CDR1 as SGHRS and CDR2 as YFSETQ. V was clipped by 0 bases and J by 5 bases, with 11 bases between them. This chain's CDR3 is CASSLVTGRTEAFF. The CDR3 bases are TGCGCCAGCAGCTTGGTCACAGGTCGGACTGAAGCTTTCTTT.

This clone was found once. CDR3 protein: CASSKAPLQLNEKLFF. The CDR3 DNA reads as TGTGCCAGCAGCAAAGCTCCACTACAACTTAATGAAAAACTGTTTTTT. V and J are TRBV21-1 and TRBJ1-4. TRBV21-1 is termed a pseudogene. This CDR3 has 16 amino acids.

The chain has TRBV12-5 and TRBJ1-1; unclear D gene. From germline, CDR1 is LGHNT and CDR2 FRNRAP. The CDR3 spans 13 residues. Trimming left V 2 bases short and J 5 bases short, with 9 bases between. The CDR3 spells CASGLPTRTEAFF. CDR3 nucleotide sequence: TGTGCTAGTGGTTTGCCAACCAGGACTGAAGCTTTCTTT.

The chain is built from TRBV4-3 and TRBJ2-3; TRBD1 aligns across 7 bases. CDR1 and CDR2 (germline): LGHNA, YSLEER. With V trimmed by 0 bases and J by 2 bases, 8 bases remained unmatched. The CDR3 extends over 17 amino acids. The CDR3 nucleotides read TGCGCCAGCAGCCAAGATCCCCAGGGGGTAGACACAGATACGCAGTATTTT. Its protein product is CASSQDPQGVDTDTQYF.

This clone was seen just once. The rearrangement joins TRBV28 to TRBJ1-3; D may be TRBD1 (5 bases). This CDR3 is 14 amino acids long. Trimming pared 10 bases from V and 0 bases from J, leaving 13 bases between. Per germline, CDR1 MDHEN and CDR2 SYDVKM. The DNA of the CDR3 is TGTGCCATTTCGACAGCCGACTCTGGAAACACCATATATTTT. Protein sequence: CAISTADSGNTIYF.

Details on this clone: Relative to the germline gene, one junction end is altered; a read error may explain this. V is TRBV28 and J is TRBJ2-2; D gene uncertain. The CDR3 covers 15 residues. Germline V gene sequence: CDR1 MDHEN, CDR2 SYDVKM. CDR3 loop: CVSSPPRLNTGELFF. DNA for the CDR3: TGTGTCAGCAGTCCCCCCAGGCTAAACACCGGGGAGCTGTTTTTT.

This clone appeared a few times. The V gene is TRBV27, the J gene TRBJ2-3; 12 positions match TRBD2. CDR3 length: 15 residues. V gave up 5 bases and J gave up 5 bases; unmatched junction bases: 5. In germline, CDR1 is MNHEY, CDR2 SMNVEV (reference sequence). In DNA form, the CDR3 reads TGTGCCAGCAGTATGGTGACTAGCGGGAGAGATACGCAGTATTTT. Its translation is CASSMVTSGRDTQYF.

The chain has TRBV19 and TRBJ2-5; 11 positions match TRBD1. Germline trimming cut 5 bases from V and 4 bases from J; bases unmatched to any gene: 9. Per germline, CDR1 LNHDA and CDR2 SQIVND (reference sequence). The CDR3 length is 16 residues. DNA for the CDR3: TGTGCCAGTAGTGTCAGGCACGGGACAGGGGGAGAGACCCAGTACTTC. Its translation is CASSVRHGTGGETQYF.

The V and J genes are TRBV6-2 or TRBV6-3 and TRBJ2-7, with 10 bases matching TRBD2. The length of the CDR3 is 15 residues. The germline V gene has CDR1 MNHEY and CDR2 SVGEGT. V lost 4 bases, J lost 7 bases, and 10 bases stayed unmatched. The DNA for the CDR3 is TGTGCCAGCAGTTCCCCGGGACTAGCGTCGAGGGAGCAGTACTTC. It translates to CASSSPGLASREQYF.

The rearrangement uses TRBV6-2 or TRBV6-3 and TRBJ1-1; D remains ambiguous. The V gene's germline CDR1 is MNHEY and CDR2 SVGEGT. The V end was cut by 0 bases, the J end by 4 bases, with 12 bases between. The CDR3 is made up of 15 amino acids. CDR3 sequence (DNA): TGTGCCAGCAGTTACTCACGCCGGGTGGGCACTGAAGCTTTCTTT. Encoded protein: CASSYSRRVGTEAFF.

This sequence joins TRBV7-9 and TRBJ2-2; 9 bases align to TRBD1. CDR3 length: 15 residues. With 5 bases clipped from V and 6 bases from J, the junction kept 7 bases outside the gene matches. From germline, CDR1 is SEHNR and CDR2 FQNEAQ (reference sequence). The CDR3 DNA reads as TGTGCCAGCAGCGCCGGGACAGGGAGGGCCGGGGAGCTGTTTTTT. Its translation is CASSAGTGRAGELFF.

The J gene is TRBJ2-1, the V gene TRBV15; no clear D. Germline CDR1 reads LNHNV; CDR2 reads YYDKDF (reference sequence). Trimming removed 0 bases from V and 1 base from J, with 10 bases in between. The CDR3 loop spans 16 amino acids. The DNA of the CDR3 is TGTGCCACCAGCAGAGATCCCCTATTTTCCTACAATGAGCAGTTCTTC. Translated: CATSRDPLFSYNEQFF. Complete variable domain (other parts from reference TRBV15 and TRBJ2-1): DAMVIQNPRYQVTQFGKPVTLSCSQTLNHNVMYWYQQKSSQAPKLLFHYYDKDFNNEADTPDNFQSRRPNTSFCFLDIRSPGLGDTAMYLCATSRDPLFSYNEQFFGPGTRLTVL.

CDR3 amino acids: CASSLGQITEAFF. The CDR3 nucleotides are TGTGCCAGCAGCTTAGGACAGATCACTGAAGCTTTCTTT. The chain links TRBV7-9 to TRBJ1-1, with D tentatively TRBD1 (5 bases). The germline V gene has CDR1 SEHNR and CDR2 FQNEAQ (reference sequence). V lost 1 base and J lost 4, with 7 bases in between. The CDR3 consists of 13 residues.